The 18 T cell receptor beta chains below come from one sample, sequenced in a study of CD8 T cells in ankylosing spondylitis. Points from the study as a whole: Ankylosing spondylitis blood seemed to carry a telltale TCR beta motif made of several highly homologous variants.

Their target antigens are unknown. TCRdb fed the 5' RACE reads into MiXCR, producing one record per CDR3 protein. The data show over 700,000 distinct CDR3 sequences, around 17% seen once. Material: blood, either unsorted or a sorted T cell fraction (not recorded which). These receptor sequences come from a male donor with ankylosing spondylitis.

The chain recombines TRBV12-3 or TRBV12-4 with TRBJ2-5; D gene uncertain. The CDR3 has 12 amino acids. With 7 bases removed from V and 5 bases from J, the gap between germline ends came to 11 bases. Here the CDR3 reads CASTRSWETQYF. CDR3 sequence (DNA): TGTGCCAGCACCAGAAGTTGGGAGACCCAGTACTTC.

This chain joins TRBV4-3 and TRBJ2-1, with D uncertain. Deletions cut 3 bases from V and 3 bases from J, with 9 bases between. CDR3 length equals 14 residues. The germline V gene encodes CDR1 LGHNA and CDR2 YSLEER. The CDR3 sequence: CASSQGGDYNEQFF. The CDR3 DNA follows: TGCGCCAGCAGCCAGGGCGGAGACTACAATGAGCAGTTCTTC.

This clonotype was seen only a few times. The chain joins TRBV5-1 to TRBJ2-3; 9 nucleotides match TRBD2. V dropped 7 bases and J dropped 6; count of bases not matched to a gene: 18. The CDR3 sequence is 17 residues long. Germline CDR1 SGHRS, CDR2 YFSETQ. CDR3 protein: CASLGEPSGAFSDTQYF. CDR3 DNA sequence: TGCGCCAGCCTTGGGGAACCTAGCGGGGCCTTTTCGGATACGCAGTATTTT.

This clonotype was observed at least ten times. The chain has TRBV12-3 or TRBV12-4 and TRBJ2-1, with TRBD1 matching 8 bases. CDR3 length: 11 amino acids. With V trimmed by 6 bases and J by 15 bases, 7 bases remained unmatched. CDR3 DNA: TGTGCCAGCAGCTTCCGGGACAGGACGTTCTTC. It encodes CASSFRDRTFF.

The V call is TRBV3-1, the J call TRBJ1-1; weak D call: TRBD1 (6 bases). The CDR3 loop spans 14 amino acids. V lost 5 bases, J lost 1 base, and 11 bases lay in between. CDR1 LGHDT and CDR2 YNNKEL come from the germline V gene (reference sequence). Here the CDR3 DNA reads TGTGCCAGCAGCACCGGGACAACGAACACTGAAGCTTTCTTT. This gives the protein CASSTGTTNTEAFF.

This clonotype was seen at least ten times. The CDR3 nucleotides read TGTGCCAGCAGGGAGGGAGGCCTGAGGACCGGGGAGCTGTTTTTT. It codes for CASREGGLRTGELFF. The V and J genes are TRBV2 and TRBJ2-2; possibly TRBD2 for D (6 bases). CDR3 length equals 15 residues. Trimming shortened V by 6 bases and J by 5 bases, and 16 bases separated the two germline ends. The germline V gene has CDR1 SNHLY and CDR2 FYNNEI.

This clonotype showed up just a few times. J is TRBJ2-7 and V is TRBV27; TRBD1 matches at 12 bases. Germline V CDR1 and CDR2: MNHEY, SMNVEV (reference sequence). The junction had 6 bases not matched to a gene; V was cut back by 0 bases and J by 3 bases. CDR3 length: 17 amino acids. The CDR3 region has the DNA TGTGCCAGCAGTTTATCTTCCGGGACAGGGGGCTACTACGAGCAGTACTTC. Translation gives CASSLSSGTGGYYEQYF.

This clonotype was seen at least ten times. The genes are TRBV12-3 or TRBV12-4 and TRBJ1-2; no definite D call. Deletions cut 1 base from V and 5 bases from J, with 14 bases between. The CDR3 has 15 amino acids. CDR3 nucleotide sequence: TGTGCCAGCAGTTTAGGAAGATGGACGGGATATGGCTACACCTTC. It specifies CASSLGRWTGYGYTF.

In this sample, this clonotype turned up many times. The chain carries TRBV29-1 and TRBJ2-3; 12 nucleotides match TRBD2. V shed 6 bases, J shed 8 bases, and the junction held 9 bases outside the gene matches. CDR1 and CDR2 from the germline V gene are SQVTM and ANQGSEA. There are 14 residues in the CDR3. The CDR3 sequence is CSVPGTSGRTTQYF. The CDR3 DNA sequence: TGCAGCGTCCCCGGGACTAGCGGGCGTACTACGCAGTATTTT.

V is TRBV6-4 and J is TRBJ2-1, with TRBD2 as a possible D gene (7 bases). Trimming removed 2 bases from V and 7 bases from J, with 18 bases in between. This CDR3 comprises 16 residues. Germline V gene data show CDR1 as MRHNA and CDR2 as SNTAGT. CDR3 coding DNA: TGTGCCAGCAGTGACCTCCCGGGGGGCGGGTGGAATGAGCAGTTCTTC. Protein: CASSDLPGGGWNEQFF.

This clonotype was seen a handful of times. V gene TRBV7-9 combines with J gene TRBJ1-1, with unresolved D. Germline loops: CDR1 SEHNR, CDR2 FQNEAQ (reference sequence). V dropped 5 bases and J dropped 6 bases, with 13 bases sitting between them. The CDR3 contains 13 residues. CDR3 region: CASSPSSWAEAFF. The CDR3 DNA is TGTGCCAGCAGCCCCTCGTCTTGGGCTGAAGCTTTCTTT.

Many counts were recorded for this clonotype. The gene calls are TRBV5-1 and TRBJ2-2; D is possibly TRBD1 or TRBD2 (5 bases each). Germline V gives CDR1 SGHRS, CDR2 YFSETQ. Trimming removed 4 bases from V and 5 bases from J, with 12 bases in between. This CDR3 spans 14 amino acids. CDR3 loop: CASSAGDGTGELFF. Here the CDR3 DNA reads TGCGCCAGCAGCGCCGGGGACGGTACCGGGGAGCTGTTTTTT.

V is TRBV19 and J is TRBJ2-1; 8 nucleotides line up with TRBD1. The trim removed 7 bases at V and 8 bases at J, leaving 10 bases unmatched. Per germline, CDR1 LNHDA and CDR2 SQIVND (reference sequence). This CDR3 is built from 14 residues. In nucleotides, the CDR3 is TGTGCCAGTACCCGGACAGGGATGACGTATGAGCAGTTCTTC. Translated: CASTRTGMTYEQFF.

There are many counts of this clonotype. J is TRBJ2-2 and V is TRBV5-1; 7 nucleotides agree with TRBD2. The germline V gene encodes CDR1 SGHRS and CDR2 YFSETQ. The CDR3 runs 15 residues. Unmatched junction bases numbered 5, after V lost 4 bases and J lost 2 bases. The DNA for the CDR3 is TGCGCCAGCAGCAAATCTAGCGGCAACACCGGGGAGCTGTTTTTT. Its translation is CASSKSSGNTGELFF.

The chain carries TRBV16 and TRBJ1-5; the D gene is possibly TRBD1 (5 bases). V was trimmed by 8 bases and J by 4 bases, leaving 12 bases between them. Germline CDR1 and CDR2: KGHSY and FQNENV. This CDR3 spans 13 amino acids. The CDR3 here is CASHWGENQPQHF. The CDR3 nucleotides are TGTGCCAGCCACTGGGGGGAGAATCAGCCCCAGCATTTT.

This chain uses TRBV18 with TRBJ1-5; 11 nucleotides line up with TRBD1. Germline assignment: CDR1 KGHSH and CDR2 LQKENI. The CDR3 extends over 18 amino acids. The V gene end was trimmed by 2 bases and the J gene end by 2 bases; junction bases not matched to a gene: 8. DNA for the CDR3: TGTGCCAGCTCACCAATCAGGACAGGGGGCCAGGGCAATCAGCCCCAGCATTTT. This translates into CASSPIRTGGQGNQPQHF.

This clonotype was picked up a small number of times. J is TRBJ2-3 and V is TRBV5-8, with D perhaps assigned TRBD1 or TRBD2 (5 bases each). Germline assignment: CDR1 SGHTS and CDR2 YDEGEE. The ends were cut back, 6 bases at V and 3 bases at J, with 20 bases in the middle. The CDR3 is 16 amino acids. CDR3 nucleotides: TGTGCCAGCACCGCTCCGGACCGGGGCGCGACAGATACGCAGTATTTT. It codes for CASTAPDRGATDTQYF.

This clonotype showed up just a few times. The CDR3 coding sequence is TGTGCCAGCAGCTTGACCAGACTAGCCGCTGGCACAGATACGCAGTATTTT. Translated, it gives CASSLTRLAAGTDTQYF. The J gene is TRBJ2-3, the V gene TRBV7-8, with 7 positions matching TRBD2. The CDR3 totals 17 residues. Germline V gene data show CDR1 as SGHVS and CDR2 as FQNEAQ. With V trimmed by 3 bases and J by 1 base, 10 bases remained unmatched.